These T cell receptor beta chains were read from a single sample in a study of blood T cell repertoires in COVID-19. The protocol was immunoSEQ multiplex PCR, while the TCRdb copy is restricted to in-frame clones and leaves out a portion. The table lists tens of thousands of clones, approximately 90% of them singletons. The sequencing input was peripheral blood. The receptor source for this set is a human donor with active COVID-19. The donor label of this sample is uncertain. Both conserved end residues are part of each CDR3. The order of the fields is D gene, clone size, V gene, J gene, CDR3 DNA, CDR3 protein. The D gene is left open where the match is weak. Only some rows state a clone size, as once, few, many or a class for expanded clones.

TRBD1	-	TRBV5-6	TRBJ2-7	TGTGCCAGCAGCTTGGAAACAGGGGAAGGCTACGAGCAGTACTTC	CASSLETGEGYEQYF
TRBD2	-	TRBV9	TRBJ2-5	TGTGCCAGCAGCCTCGGACTAGGTCAAGAGACCCAGTACTTC	CASSLGLGQETQYF
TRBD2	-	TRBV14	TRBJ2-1	TGTGCCAGCAGCCCCCTAGCGGGGGGGCCCGGTGAGCAGTTCTTC	CASSPLAGGPGEQFF
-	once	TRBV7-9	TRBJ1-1	TGTGCCAGCAGCTTAGTAGCGTCGGCGAACACTGAAGCTTTCTTT	CASSLVASANTEAFF
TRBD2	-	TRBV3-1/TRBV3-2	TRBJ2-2	TGTGCCAGCAGCCAAGCGGGGGGAATCGAACACCGGGGAGCTGTTTTT	CASSQAGGIEHRGAVF
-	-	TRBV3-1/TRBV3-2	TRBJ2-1	TGTGCCAGCAGCCAGGGGCAGGATTCATTAAATGAGCAGTTCTTC	CASSQGQDSLNEQFF
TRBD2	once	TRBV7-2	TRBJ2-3	TGTGCCAGCAGCTTAGAGGCGGGGGGGACCAGAGCGCAGTATTTT	CASSLEAGGTRAQYF
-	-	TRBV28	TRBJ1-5	TGTGCCAGCAGGGACAGTCGGCTTATCGATCAGCCCCAGCATTTT	CASRDSRLIDQPQHF
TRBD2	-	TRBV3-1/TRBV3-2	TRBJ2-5	TGTGCCAGCCTGGGGAGGGGATCTCTACAAGAGACCCAGTACTTC	CASLGRGSLQETQYF
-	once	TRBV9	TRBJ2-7	TGTGCCAGCAGCGTAGGGTCGGGTCCCTACGAGCAGTACTTC	CASSVGSGPYEQYF
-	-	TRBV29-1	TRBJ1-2	TGCAGCGTTGAAGATCAATTTCTATCGGCGGCGGGTCCTAACTATGGCTACACCTTC	CSVEDQFLSAAGPNYGYTF
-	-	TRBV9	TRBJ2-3	TGTGCCAGCAGCGTAGGAGGCGGGGTGGGGGCAGATACGCAGTATTTT	CASSVGGGVGADTQYF
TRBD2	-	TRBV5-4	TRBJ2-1	TGTGCCAGCAGCCTGACAGGACTAGCGGGGAATGAGCAGTTCTTC	CASSLTGLAGNEQFF
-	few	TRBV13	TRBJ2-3	TGTGCCAGCAGCTTAGAGGTACGCGGTACGCAGTATTTT	CASSLEVRGTQYF
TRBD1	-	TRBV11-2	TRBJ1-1	TGTGCCAGCACTCGGACAGGGGGCGCGTGGACCACTGAAGCTTTCTTT	CASTRTGGAWTTEAFF
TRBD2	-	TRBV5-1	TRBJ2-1	TGCGCCAGCAGCTTGCTAGCGGGGGGTTACAATGAGCAGTTCTTC	CASSLLAGGYNEQFF
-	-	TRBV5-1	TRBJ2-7	TGCGCCAGCAGCTTGGCCGGACAGACCTACGAGCAGTACTTC	CASSLAGQTYEQYF
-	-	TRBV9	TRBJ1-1	TGTGCCAGCAGCTCCCTGACAGAGGAAGCTTTCTTT	CASSSLTEEAFF
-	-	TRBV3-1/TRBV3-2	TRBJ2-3	TGTGCCAGCAGCCAAGCCCAGGGGCGCACAGATACGCAGTATTTT	CASSQAQGRTDTQYF
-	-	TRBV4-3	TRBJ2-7	TGCGCCAGCAGCCGGGGCAGGGCCAGCTCCTACGAGCAGTACTTC	CASSRGRASSYEQYF
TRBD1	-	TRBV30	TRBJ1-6	TGTGCCTGGAGTCCAGAACACAGGGGGCAAAATTCACCCCTCCACTTT	CAWSPEHRGQNSPLHF
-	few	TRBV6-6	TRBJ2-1	TGTGCCAGCAGTTCCTTTGGAGTCAATGAGCAGTTCTTC	CASSSFGVNEQFF
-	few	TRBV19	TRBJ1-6	TGTGCCAGTAGTATTATCGTGGTTGGCAATTCACCCCTCCACTTT	CASSIIVVGNSPLHF
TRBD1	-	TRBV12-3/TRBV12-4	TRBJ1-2	TGTGCCAGCAACTACGGGACAGCCGAGGGGACCTTC	CASNYGTAEGTF
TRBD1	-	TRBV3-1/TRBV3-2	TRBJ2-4	TGTGCCAGCAGCCTTCGACTTCCGGGACAGAAAAACATTCAGTACTTC	CASSLRLPGQKNIQYF
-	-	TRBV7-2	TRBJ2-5	TGTGCCAGCAGCTTAGGAGGTCCCCAAGAGACCCAGTACTTC	CASSLGGPQETQYF
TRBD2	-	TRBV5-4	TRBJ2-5	TGTGCCAGCAGCTCCGAGGGAGGGGAGGGACAAGAGACCCAGTACTTC	CASSSEGGEGQETQYF
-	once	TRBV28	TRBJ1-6	TGTGCCAGCAGTAGCCCTAGCGGCACCTCCTATAATTCACCCCTCCACTTT	CASSSPSGTSYNSPLHF
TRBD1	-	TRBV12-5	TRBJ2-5	TGTGCTAGTGGCCGGGACAGCCAAGAGACCCAGTACTTC	CASGRDSQETQYF
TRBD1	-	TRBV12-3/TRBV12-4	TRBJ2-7	TGTGCCAGCAGTCTGACAGGGAAGGAGCAGTACTTC	CASSLTGKEQYF
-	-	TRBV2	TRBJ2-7	TGTGCCAGCAGGGGCTCGACCAAACGCTACGAGCAGTACTTC	CASRGSTKRYEQYF
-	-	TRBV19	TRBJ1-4	TGTGCCAGTGAGATCAGAGGAAATGAAAAACTGTTTTTT	CASEIRGNEKLFF
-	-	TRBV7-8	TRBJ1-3	TGTGCCAGCAGCCGGCGGGGGGTGGGAAACACCATATATTTT	CASSRRGVGNTIYF
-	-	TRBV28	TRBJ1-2	TGTGCCAGCAGTCCGGGACTTTATGGCTACACCTTC	CASSPGLYGYTF
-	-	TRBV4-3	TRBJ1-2	TGCGCCAGCAGCCAAGACAGGGGAATCTATGGCTACACCTTC	CASSQDRGIYGYTF
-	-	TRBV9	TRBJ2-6	TGTGCCAGCAGCCCCGGAGACTCTGGGGCCAACGTCCTGACTTTC	CASSPGDSGANVLTF
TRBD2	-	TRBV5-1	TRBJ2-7	TGCGCCAGCAGCTTGGCCGGCAAGCGGGGGGACTACGAGCAGTACTTC	CASSLAGKRGDYEQYF
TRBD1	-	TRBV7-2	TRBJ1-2	TGTGCCAGCAGCTTAGGGGGGACAGCTAACTATGGCTACACCTTC	CASSLGGTANYGYTF